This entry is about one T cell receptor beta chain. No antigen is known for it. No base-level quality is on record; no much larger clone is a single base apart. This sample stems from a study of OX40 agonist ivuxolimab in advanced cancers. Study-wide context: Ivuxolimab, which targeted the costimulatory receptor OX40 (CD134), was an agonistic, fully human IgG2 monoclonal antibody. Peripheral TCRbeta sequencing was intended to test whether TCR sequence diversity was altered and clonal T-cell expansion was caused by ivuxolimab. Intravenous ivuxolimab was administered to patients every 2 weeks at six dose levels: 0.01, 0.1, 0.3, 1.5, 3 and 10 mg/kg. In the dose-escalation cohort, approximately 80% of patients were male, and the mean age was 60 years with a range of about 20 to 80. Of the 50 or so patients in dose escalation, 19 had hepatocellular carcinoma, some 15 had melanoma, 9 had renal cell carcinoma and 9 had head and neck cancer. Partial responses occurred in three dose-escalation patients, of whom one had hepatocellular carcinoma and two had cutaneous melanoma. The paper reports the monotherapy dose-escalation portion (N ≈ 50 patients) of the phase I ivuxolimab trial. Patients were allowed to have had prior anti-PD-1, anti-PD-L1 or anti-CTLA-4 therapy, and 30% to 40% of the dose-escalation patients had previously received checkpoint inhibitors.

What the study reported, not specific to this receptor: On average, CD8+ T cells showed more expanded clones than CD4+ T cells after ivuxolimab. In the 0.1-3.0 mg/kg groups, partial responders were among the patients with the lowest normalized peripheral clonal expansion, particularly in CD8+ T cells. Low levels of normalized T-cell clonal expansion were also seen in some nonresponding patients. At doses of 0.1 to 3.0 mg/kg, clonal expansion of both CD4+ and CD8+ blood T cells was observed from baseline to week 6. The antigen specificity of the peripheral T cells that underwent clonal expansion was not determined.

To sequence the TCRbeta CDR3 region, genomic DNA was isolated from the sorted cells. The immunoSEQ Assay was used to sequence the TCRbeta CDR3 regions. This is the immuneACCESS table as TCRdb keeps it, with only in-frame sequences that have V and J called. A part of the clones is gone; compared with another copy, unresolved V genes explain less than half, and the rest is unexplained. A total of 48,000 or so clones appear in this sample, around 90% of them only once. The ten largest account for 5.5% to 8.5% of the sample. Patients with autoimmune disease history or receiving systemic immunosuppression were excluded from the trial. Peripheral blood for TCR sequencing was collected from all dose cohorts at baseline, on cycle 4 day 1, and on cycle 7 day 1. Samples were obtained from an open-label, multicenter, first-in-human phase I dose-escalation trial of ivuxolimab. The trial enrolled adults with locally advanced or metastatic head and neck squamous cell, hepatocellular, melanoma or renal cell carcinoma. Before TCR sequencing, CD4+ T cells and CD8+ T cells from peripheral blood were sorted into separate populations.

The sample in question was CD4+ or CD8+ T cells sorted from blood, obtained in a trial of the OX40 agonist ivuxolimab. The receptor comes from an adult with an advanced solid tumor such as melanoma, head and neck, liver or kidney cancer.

The nucleotides read TGTGCCAGCACTCATCCGGGACACACGAACACCGGGGAGCTGTTTTTT. Translated, it reads CASTHPGHTNTGELFF. This sequence uses TRBV5-6 and TRBJ2-2, with a tentative D gene TRBD1 over 6 matching bases. Trimming at the junction amounts to 6 bases on V and 0 bases on J, and the germline ends lie 15 bases apart. The CDR3 runs 16 amino acids, cysteine and phenylalanine included. The retained sequence is limited to the CDR3, 48 bases, with the frame set at the first base. CDR1 and CDR2 are drawn from the germline V gene: SGHDT, YYEEEE.